Below, 18 T cell receptor beta chains from the same sample are listed, as sequenced in a study of graft-versus-host responses after intestinal transplantation (dated by TCRdb to about 2021). These TCRs are of unknown antigen specificity. The time point label, as the study defines it: cells obtained before transplantation from donor or recipient. Library preparation used the immunoSEQ multiplex PCR assay. Not all clones reach the TCRdb copy of this immuneACCESS table, which keeps in-frame sequences only. Checked studies attribute under half of the gap to unresolved V genes and leave the rest unexplained. This sample comprises about 78,000 clones, over 75% of them detected only once. The top ten clonotypes cover 7.5% to 8.5% of the sample. Sequencing used unstimulated CD8+ T cells sorted from spleen or lymph node cells, obtained before transplant. The source of these receptors is a human donor who was the organ donor for an intestinal transplant.

The genes are TRBV6-1 and TRBJ2-5, with a possible D match to TRBD1 (5 bases). Germline V gene lookup returns CDR1 MNHNS and CDR2 SASEGT. Trimming cost V 3 bases and J 5 bases, with 10 bases left between them. CDR3 length equals 13 residues. The CDR3 bases are TGTGCCAGCAGTGACCAGGGCCATGAGACCCAGTACTTC. Translating it yields CASSDQGHETQYF.

This chain links TRBV18 with TRBJ1-2; D call uncertain. Trimming cost V 3 bases and J 10 bases, with 27 bases left between them. The CDR3 is 17 residues long. The germline V gene encodes CDR1 KGHSH and CDR2 LQKENI. CDR3: CASSPVGSLPLSSVYTF. CDR3 sequence (DNA): TGTGCCAGCTCACCCGTTGGATCCCTTCCTTTATCAAGCGTCTACACCTTC.

The V call is TRBV19, the J call TRBJ2-7; TRBD2 aligns across 10 bases. The CDR3 length is 15 residues. The V gene end was trimmed by 3 bases and the J gene end by 2 bases; junction bases not matched to a gene: 4. The germline V gene encodes CDR1 LNHDA and CDR2 SQIVND (reference sequence). The CDR3 DNA sequence: TGTGCCAGTAGTATTCTAGCGGGGGAGGCCTACGAGCAGTACTTC. Its translation: CASSILAGEAYEQYF.

In this sample, this clone is medium-sized (0.01 to 0.1%). J is TRBJ2-7 and V is TRBV5-5; no clear D. Germline lookup yields CDR1 SGHKS and CDR2 YYEKEE (reference sequence). The CDR3 length is 13 residues. The V and J ends lost 3 bases and 6 bases respectively, with 13 bases between them. The CDR3: CASSSFVWGEQYF. The CDR3 DNA sequence: TGTGCCAGCAGCTCGTTTGTGTGGGGCGAGCAGTACTTC.

This clone was counted once. The chain combines TRBV5-5 with TRBJ2-7; D not certain. CDR3 size: 13 residues. Trimming pared 4 bases from V and 2 bases from J, leaving 10 bases between. In germline, CDR1 is SGHKS, CDR2 YYEKEE (reference sequence). CDR3 protein: CASSPYLAYEQYF. DNA of the CDR3: TGTGCCAGCAGCCCCTATTTAGCCTACGAGCAGTACTTC.

The V and J genes are TRBV4-1 and TRBJ2-2, with 9 bases aligning to TRBD2. The CDR3 runs to 15 residues. CDR1 is MGHRA, CDR2 YSYEKL, per germline. J lost 3 bases, V lost 3 bases, and 2 bases had no gene match. The DNA for the CDR3 is TGCGCCAGCAGCCATGAGCGGGGGGACACCGGGGAGCTGTTTTTT. Translated: CASSHERGDTGELFF.

V and J are TRBV6-5 and TRBJ1-2, with TRBD1 matching 8 bases. With 0 bases clipped from V and 2 bases from J, the junction kept 5 bases outside the gene matches. This CDR3 contains 16 residues. CDR1 and CDR2 (germline): MNHEY, SVGAGI. The CDR3 loop is CASSYSNRGRNYGYTF. For the CDR3, the DNA is TGTGCCAGCAGTTACTCGAACAGGGGGAGAAACTATGGCTACACCTTC.

V and J are TRBV7-8 and TRBJ2-3; 9 bases align to TRBD1. Germline V gives CDR1 SGHVS, CDR2 FQNEAQ. There are 16 residues in the CDR3. Trimming cost V 0 bases and J 3 bases; bases outside gene matches: 4. This CDR3 reads CASSLAKGQGTDTQYF. The CDR3 DNA reads TGTGCCAGCAGCTTAGCGAAAGGACAGGGGACAGATACGCAGTATTTT.

This chain connects TRBV19 to TRBJ2-7; D may be TRBD1 or TRBD2 (5 bases each). The CDR3 has 13 amino acids. Looked up from germline, CDR1 is LNHDA and CDR2 is SQIVND (reference sequence). Trimming left V 3 bases short and J 3 bases short, with 9 bases between. CDR3: CASSIGGDYEQYF. The CDR3 nucleotides are TGTGCCAGTAGTATTGGGGGAGACTACGAGCAGTACTTC.

The chain couples TRBV5-8 to TRBJ1-5; D perhaps matches TRBD1 (5 bases). This CDR3 is 16 amino acids long. CDR1 and CDR2 (germline): SGHTS, YDEGEE. Trimming stripped 3 bases from V and 0 bases from J, with 13 bases between. The CDR3 nucleotides read TGTGCCAGCAGCTGGGAGACAGTATTTAGCAATCAGCCCCAGCATTTT. This gives the protein CASSWETVFSNQPQHF.

This clone was counted once. The V and J genes are TRBV7-3 and TRBJ2-5, with 10 positions matching TRBD2. Germline lookup yields CDR1 SGHTA and CDR2 FQGTGA. J was trimmed by 5 bases and V by 5 bases; bases with no gene match: 11. CDR3 length equals 16 residues. The CDR3 reads CASSLSSGGARETQYF. Here the CDR3 DNA reads TGTGCCAGCAGCCTTTCAAGCGGGGGGGCTAGGGAGACCCAGTACTTC.

The V call is TRBV27, the J call TRBJ2-3, with TRBD1 matching 9 bases. CDR1 MNHEY and CDR2 SMNVEV come from the germline V gene (reference sequence). This CDR3 comprises 15 residues. The J segment lost 3 bases and the V segment lost 7 bases, leaving 8 bases of the junction unmatched. As DNA, the CDR3 is TGTGCCAGCACAACCGGGGGGACAGGGACAGATACGCAGTATTTT. Translated: CASTTGGTGTDTQYF.

With regard to this clone: The same CDR3 arises from other DNA sequences in this sample as well. The chain carries TRBV7-2 and TRBJ2-7, with a tentative D call TRBD2 (5 bases). Germline CDR1 is SGHTA and CDR2 is FQGNSA. V lost 5 bases to trimming and J lost 4 bases, with 15 bases between them. The CDR3 is made up of 14 amino acids. This CDR3 is CASSRPGGLYEQYF. CDR3 DNA sequence: TGTGCCAGCAGCCGCCCGGGCGGGCTATACGAGCAGTACTTC. The full variable domain, in which reference TRBV7-2 and TRBJ2-7 provide the parts outside the CDR3, is GAGVSQSPSNKVTEKGKDVELRCDPISGHTALYWYRQSLGQGLEFLIYFQGNSAPDKSGLPSDRFSAERTGGSVSTLTIQRTQQEDSAVYLCASSRPGGLYEQYFGPGTRLTVT.

The genes are TRBV15 and TRBJ2-1, with D perhaps TRBD2 (6 bases). Germline V gives CDR1 LNHNV, CDR2 YYDKDF (reference sequence). V was pared by 0 bases and J by 2 bases, with 11 bases between. CDR3 length: 16 amino acids. DNA of the CDR3: TGTGCCACCAGCAGAGACTCCGGGACTCCCTACAATGAGCAGTTCTTC. This sequence encodes CATSRDSGTPYNEQFF.

This clone was detected once. This sequence joins TRBV28 and TRBJ1-5; the match to TRBD1 covers 9 bases. V trimming: 8 bases; J trimming: 6 bases; junction bases outside the gene matches: 11. Germline V CDR1 and CDR2: MDHEN, SYDVKM. The CDR3 loop spans 15 amino acids. In DNA form, the CDR3 reads TGTGCCAGCCAGGGACAGGGAGTTTTCGGTCAGCCCCAGCATTTT. It translates to CASQGQGVFGQPQHF.

The chain couples TRBV7-9 to TRBJ2-7, with TRBD1 matching 9 bases. The CDR3 consists of 16 residues. The germline V gene encodes CDR1 SEHNR and CDR2 FQNEAQ (reference sequence). The V segment lost 3 bases and the J segment 2 bases; nucleotides outside the gene matches: 8. The CDR3 sequence: CASSFVRQGVTYEQYF. In DNA form, the CDR3 reads TGTGCCAGCAGCTTCGTTCGACAGGGGGTGACCTACGAGCAGTACTTC.

V is TRBV6-1 and J is TRBJ1-2; D remains unclear. V lost 5 bases and J lost 8, with 15 bases in between. CDR1 is MNHNS and CDR2 is SASEGT in the germline V gene. The CDR3 is 13 residues long. The CDR3 coding sequence is TGTGCCAGCAGTTCGGACCCAGCAGTCGGCTACACCTTC. This translates into CASSSDPAVGYTF.

This clone is labeled medium-sized. The chain combines TRBV7-9 with TRBJ1-2; D gene unclear. Germline values: CDR1 SEHNR, CDR2 FQNEAQ (reference sequence). This CDR3 has 13 residues. V shed 4 bases and J shed 2 bases, with 8 bases lying between them. CDR3 DNA sequence: TGTGCCAGCAGCTCCCAGATAAACTATGGCTACACCTTC. Translating gives CASSSQINYGYTF.